This T cell receptor beta chain derives from a study of blood T cell repertoires in COVID-19. Looking at the study overall: Sites in the United States, Italy and Spain provided acute and convalescent COVID-19 samples. In each case, the material was cDNA or gDNA derived from T cells, B-cell-depleted T cells, or PBMCs.

Study processing details: Amplification of reference gene primers was used by the study to estimate nucleated cell counts. The protocol was immunoSEQ multiplex PCR, while the TCRdb copy is restricted to in-frame clones and leaves out a portion. V, J and clone size are taken as reported in that table, and D and trimming were inferred from the DNA itself. The data contain some 150,000 clones, about nine tenths of them singletons. This clone was seen a handful of times. This same CDR3 is encoded by further DNA sequences in the sample. The receptor's source is a man aged 50 or older with active COVID-19. The sequenced sample was peripheral blood.

For the CDR3, the DNA is TGTGCCAGCTCACCAGGGTCTAGCGGGGTGACAGATACGCAGTATTTT. It translates to CASSPGSSGVTDTQYF. The rearrangement uses TRBV18 and TRBJ2-3; 9 nucleotides align to TRBD2. The CDR3 is made up of 16 amino acids. The V gene's germline CDR1 is KGHSH and CDR2 LQKENI. The ends lost 2 bases at V and 3 bases at J; junction bases unmatched: 6. Drawing the rest from reference TRBV18 and TRBJ2-3, the complete variable domain is NAGVMQNPRHLVRRRGQEARLRCSPMKGHSHVYWYRQLPEEGLKFMVYLQKENIIDESGMPKERFSAEFPKEGPSILRIQQVVRGDSAAYFCASSPGSSGVTDTQYFGPGTRLTVL.